Listed below are T cell receptor beta chains from one sample, sequenced in a study of shared clonotypes between healthy human individuals. Data came from immunoSEQ multiplex PCR; TCRdb stores just in-frame clones and leaves some out. The sample lists millions of clones; over 85% were seen once. The source material was naive CD4+ T cells sorted from blood. Source of these receptors: a man between 18 and 29 years old in good health. Both conserved end residues are part of each CDR3. The order of the fields is V gene, CDR3 protein.

v_gene: TRBV18
CDR3aa: CASSPGESPLHF

v_gene: TRBV5-4
CDR3aa: CASSLTALRSSYEQYF

v_gene: TRBV27
CDR3aa: CASRGGQGQTDSGNTIYF

v_gene: TRBV19
CDR3aa: CASSTSGNIQYF

v_gene: TRBV28
CDR3aa: CASSHLIPGQISNQPQHF

v_gene: TRBV1
CDR3aa: CTSSQGFRTSGITDTQYF

v_gene: TRBV4-1
CDR3aa: CASSQRDSYEQYF

v_gene: TRBV18
CDR3aa: CASSQDRGVDEQYF

v_gene: TRBV6-1
CDR3aa: CASSESRAAVPTNEKLFF

v_gene: TRBV6-6
CDR3aa: CASRPGGAAGNTIYF

v_gene: TRBV7-6
CDR3aa: CASSPGSASNQPQHF

v_gene: TRBV5-4
CDR3aa: CASSPGGQGAYEQYF

v_gene: TRBV5-6
CDR3aa: CASSPPDAHSGNTIYF

v_gene: TRBV18
CDR3aa: CASSQGRETYEQYF

v_gene: TRBV21-1
CDR3aa: CASSKGEAGARVDTQYF

v_gene: TRBV28
CDR3aa: CASSSSGLEEAYEQYF

v_gene: TRBV10-2
CDR3aa: CASGTLNEKLFF

v_gene: TRBV5-1
CDR3aa: CASSWSSGTYEQYF

v_gene: TRBV4-1
CDR3aa: CASSQDQGKAFF

v_gene: TRBV5-1
CDR3aa: CASSFGGTSGSQETQYF

v_gene: TRBV10-3
CDR3aa: CAIGRDLGNQPQHF

v_gene: TRBV5-5
CDR3aa: CASSLAGQGGYGYTF

v_gene: TRBV7-2
CDR3aa: CASSSTGGKTEAFF

v_gene: TRBV11-2
CDR3aa: CASSLEATPRSPLHF

v_gene: TRBV4-3
CDR3aa: CASSQVGQGSNEQFF

v_gene: TRBV4-1
CDR3aa: CASSQDLPGGYTF

v_gene: TRBV7-2
CDR3aa: CASSLGGLRLAGPGELFF

v_gene: TRBV29-1
CDR3aa: CSSRGVYNEQFF

v_gene: TRBV7-6
CDR3aa: CASSPWQGTGELFF